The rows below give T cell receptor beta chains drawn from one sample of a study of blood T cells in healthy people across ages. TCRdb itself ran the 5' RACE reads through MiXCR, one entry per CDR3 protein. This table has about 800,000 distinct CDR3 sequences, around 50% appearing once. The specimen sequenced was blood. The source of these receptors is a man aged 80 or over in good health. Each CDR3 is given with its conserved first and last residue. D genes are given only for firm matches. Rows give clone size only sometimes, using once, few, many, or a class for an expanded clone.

CDR3aa: CATSRAKREQFF; CDR3nt: TGTGCCACCAGCAGAGCTAAACGGGAGCAGTTCTTC; d_gene: -; j_gene: TRBJ2-1; v_gene: TRBV15; abundance: few
CDR3aa: CASSANGETQYF; CDR3nt: TGTGCCAGCAGCGCCAACGGGGAGACCCAGTACTTC; d_gene: -; j_gene: TRBJ2-5; v_gene: TRBV11-3; abundance: -
CDR3aa: CASTTRRESNIQYF; CDR3nt: TGTGCCAGCACAACTCGGCGAGAGTCAAACATTCAGTACTTC; d_gene: -; j_gene: TRBJ2-4; v_gene: TRBV12-3/TRBV12-4; abundance: -
CDR3aa: CASSPQGLSTRGDTEAFF; CDR3nt: TGTGCCAGCAGCCCCCAGGGCCTAAGTACCAGAGGAGACACTGAAGCTTTCTTT; d_gene: -; j_gene: TRBJ1-1; v_gene: TRBV7-6; abundance: -
CDR3aa: CGSSLSYEQYF; CDR3nt: TGTGGCAGCAGCTTGTCTTACGAGCAGTACTTC; d_gene: -; j_gene: TRBJ2-7; v_gene: TRBV7-2; abundance: -
CDR3aa: CASSKRGNNEQFF; CDR3nt: TGCGCCAGCAGTAAGCGGGGAAACAATGAGCAGTTCTTC; d_gene: TRBD2; j_gene: TRBJ2-1; v_gene: TRBV4-3; abundance: few
CDR3aa: CASSRYGSGSHNEQFF; CDR3nt: TGTGCCAGCAGCCGCTACGGGAGCGGGAGTCACAATGAGCAGTTCTTC; d_gene: TRBD2; j_gene: TRBJ2-1; v_gene: TRBV11-1; abundance: -
CDR3aa: CSARSADFQETQYF; CDR3nt: TGCAGTGCTAGATCAGCGGACTTTCAAGAGACCCAGTACTTC; d_gene: -; j_gene: TRBJ2-5; v_gene: TRBV20-1; abundance: few
CDR3aa: CASSLNRDAYSGNTIYF; CDR3nt: TGCGCCAGCAGCTTAAACCGGGACGCTTACTCTGGAAACACCATATATTTT; d_gene: -; j_gene: TRBJ1-3; v_gene: TRBV5-1; abundance: -
CDR3aa: CASSYGSSQTNEQFF; CDR3nt: TGTGCCAGCAGCTACGGGTCTTCCCAAACCAATGAGCAGTTCTTC; d_gene: -; j_gene: TRBJ2-1; v_gene: TRBV7-2; abundance: -
CDR3aa: CASSQDASLYEQYF; CDR3nt: TGTGCCAGCAGCCAAGATGCCTCGTTGTACGAGCAGTACTTC; d_gene: -; j_gene: TRBJ2-7; v_gene: TRBV4-2; abundance: -
CDR3aa: CSANPGGREAQYF; CDR3nt: TGTAGTGCTAACCCAGGGGGGCGGGAGGCCCAGTACTTC; d_gene: -; j_gene: TRBJ2-5; v_gene: TRBV20-1; abundance: -
CDR3aa: CASSSSIVSYEQYF; CDR3nt: TGTGCCAGCAGTTCATCGATTGTTTCCTACGAGCAGTACTTC; d_gene: -; j_gene: TRBJ2-7; v_gene: TRBV27; abundance: few
CDR3aa: CASRRGGRGRVDTQYF; CDR3nt: TGTGCCAGCAGACGAGGAGGCAGGGGGCGCGTAGATACGCAGTATTTT; d_gene: TRBD1; j_gene: TRBJ2-3; v_gene: TRBV27; abundance: few
CDR3aa: CSAPSPGNEQYF; CDR3nt: TGCAGTGCCCCCTCCCCCGGCAACGAGCAGTACTTC; d_gene: -; j_gene: TRBJ2-7; v_gene: TRBV20-1; abundance: -
CDR3aa: CASSLTANQPQHF; CDR3nt: TGTGCCAGCAGCCTGACAGCTAATCAGCCCCAGCATTTT; d_gene: -; j_gene: TRBJ1-5; v_gene: TRBV7-2; abundance: -
CDR3aa: CSGDRGSNEQFF; CDR3nt: TGCAGCGGAGACAGGGGTAGCAATGAGCAGTTCTTC; d_gene: TRBD1; j_gene: TRBJ2-1; v_gene: TRBV29-1; abundance: -
CDR3aa: CSAPGQSYGYTF; CDR3nt: TGCAGCGCCCCGGGACAGTCCTATGGCTACACCTTC; d_gene: TRBD1; j_gene: TRBJ1-2; v_gene: TRBV29-1; abundance: -
CDR3aa: CSVVGRGYYGYTF; CDR3nt: TGCAGCGTGGTGGGCAGGGGATACTATGGCTACACCTTC; d_gene: -; j_gene: TRBJ1-2; v_gene: TRBV29-1; abundance: -
CDR3aa: CASSSAADTQYF; CDR3nt: TGTGCCAGCAGCAGCGCGGCAGATACGCAGTATTTT; d_gene: -; j_gene: TRBJ2-3; v_gene: TRBV7-2; abundance: -
CDR3aa: CASRQVGGFHEQYF; CDR3nt: TGTGCCAGCAGACAGGTGGGAGGGTTCCACGAGCAGTACTTC; d_gene: TRBD2; j_gene: TRBJ2-7; v_gene: TRBV27; abundance: few
CDR3aa: CASSLIQGYGELFF; CDR3nt: TGTGCCAGCAGTTTAATACAGGGATATGGGGAGCTGTTTTTT; d_gene: -; j_gene: TRBJ2-2; v_gene: TRBV12-3/TRBV12-4; abundance: -
CDR3aa: CSAARQGAKNIQYF; CDR3nt: TGCAGTGCAGCCCGACAGGGGGCCAAAAACATTCAGTACTTC; d_gene: TRBD1; j_gene: TRBJ2-4; v_gene: TRBV20-1; abundance: -
CDR3aa: CASSLAGVSWEQYF; CDR3nt: TGTGCCAGCAGTTTAGCGGGAGTAAGTTGGGAGCAGTACTTC; d_gene: TRBD2; j_gene: TRBJ2-5; v_gene: TRBV7-2; abundance: -
CDR3aa: CASTNAGGYEQYF; CDR3nt: TGTGCCAGCACCAACGCCGGGGGTTACGAGCAGTACTTC; d_gene: -; j_gene: TRBJ2-7; v_gene: TRBV6-2/TRBV6-3; abundance: -
CDR3aa: CSATPPLAGDLSYNEQFF; CDR3nt: TGCAGTGCAACCCCTCCCCTAGCGGGAGACCTATCCTACAATGAGCAGTTCTTC; d_gene: TRBD2; j_gene: TRBJ2-1; v_gene: TRBV20-1; abundance: few
CDR3aa: CATSVSGSRVAGELFF; CDR3nt: TGTGCCACCAGCGTAAGTGGTAGCAGAGTCGCCGGGGAGCTGTTTTTT; d_gene: -; j_gene: TRBJ2-2; v_gene: TRBV15; abundance: -
CDR3aa: CATSRDFADRNNEQFF; CDR3nt: TGTGCCACCAGCAGAGATTTCGCTGATAGAAACAATGAGCAGTTCTTC; d_gene: -; j_gene: TRBJ2-1; v_gene: TRBV15; abundance: -
CDR3aa: CASSLGFGEGPYNEQFF; CDR3nt: TGTGCCAGCAGCTTAGGTTTTGGGGAGGGCCCCTACAATGAGCAGTTCTTC; d_gene: TRBD2; j_gene: TRBJ2-1; v_gene: TRBV7-3; abundance: -
CDR3aa: CASSLMPGSGANVLTF; CDR3nt: TGTGCCAGCAGCTTAATGCCAGGGTCTGGGGCCAACGTCCTGACTTTC; d_gene: -; j_gene: TRBJ2-6; v_gene: TRBV7-3; abundance: -
CDR3aa: CAISLALGTNNEQFF; CDR3nt: TGTGCCATCTCGCTAGCGCTAGGTACCAACAATGAGCAGTTCTTC; d_gene: -; j_gene: TRBJ2-1; v_gene: TRBV10-3; abundance: -
CDR3aa: CASSFQAGGDIDTQYF; CDR3nt: TGTGCCAGCAGCTTTCAGGCGGGAGGGGATATAGATACGCAGTATTTT; d_gene: TRBD2; j_gene: TRBJ2-3; v_gene: TRBV7-2; abundance: -
CDR3aa: CASSRSTYEQYF; CDR3nt: TGCGCCAGCAGCCGCAGTACCTACGAGCAGTACTTC; d_gene: -; j_gene: TRBJ2-7; v_gene: TRBV5-1; abundance: -
CDR3aa: CAWESGSNYGYTF; CDR3nt: TGTGCCTGGGAATCAGGAAGTAACTATGGCTACACCTTC; d_gene: -; j_gene: TRBJ1-2; v_gene: TRBV30; abundance: -
CDR3aa: CASSPTDRGNEQFF; CDR3nt: TGTGCCAGCAGCCCCACCGACAGGGGAAATGAGCAGTTCTTC; d_gene: TRBD1; j_gene: TRBJ2-1; v_gene: TRBV11-2; abundance: -
CDR3aa: CASSQEAGLFVSEGQETQYF; CDR3nt: TGTGCCAGCAGCCAAGAAGCTGGTCTGTTCGTTAGCGAGGGCCAAGAGACCCAGTACTTC; d_gene: -; j_gene: TRBJ2-5; v_gene: TRBV3-1; abundance: once
CDR3aa: CASSLDGGIDSEQFF; CDR3nt: TGCGCCAGCAGCTTGGACGGGGGCATTGACAGTGAGCAGTTCTTC; d_gene: -; j_gene: TRBJ2-1; v_gene: TRBV5-1; abundance: -
CDR3aa: CASSAGLAGAPGELFF; CDR3nt: TGTGCCAGCAGCGCGGGACTAGCGGGAGCTCCCGGGGAGCTGTTTTTT; d_gene: TRBD2; j_gene: TRBJ2-2; v_gene: TRBV9; abundance: few
CDR3aa: CASSQDTAGTSTDTQYF; CDR3nt: TGTGCCAGCAGCCAAGATACGGCGGGAACTAGCACAGATACGCAGTATTTT; d_gene: -; j_gene: TRBJ2-3; v_gene: TRBV3-1; abundance: -
CDR3aa: CASSPYFLAGVYNEQFF; CDR3nt: TGTGCCAGCAGTCCATATTTCCTAGCGGGAGTTTACAATGAGCAGTTCTTC; d_gene: TRBD2; j_gene: TRBJ2-1; v_gene: TRBV12-3/TRBV12-4; abundance: many
CDR3aa: CATSRDRHGEQFF; CDR3nt: TGTGCCACCAGCAGAGATCGTCATGGTGAGCAGTTCTTC; d_gene: -; j_gene: TRBJ2-1; v_gene: TRBV15; abundance: -
CDR3aa: CASSQAGLINNEQFF; CDR3nt: TGTGCCAGCAGCCAAGCGGGACTTATAAACAATGAGCAGTTCTTC; d_gene: -; j_gene: TRBJ2-1; v_gene: TRBV14; abundance: many
CDR3aa: CASSLSGNKNIQYF; CDR3nt: TGTGCCAGCAGCCTTAGCGGAAACAAAAACATTCAGTACTTC; d_gene: -; j_gene: TRBJ2-4; v_gene: TRBV9; abundance: -
CDR3aa: CAIRDRGGNGEQYF; CDR3nt: TGTGCCATCCGTGACAGAGGGGGTAACGGCGAGCAGTACTTC; d_gene: -; j_gene: TRBJ2-7; v_gene: TRBV10-3; abundance: -
CDR3aa: CASDISGRGGTDTQYF; CDR3nt: TGTGCCAGCGACATAAGCGGGAGAGGAGGCACAGATACGCAGTATTTT; d_gene: TRBD2; j_gene: TRBJ2-3; v_gene: TRBV9; abundance: -
CDR3aa: CSASYGLAGADTQYF; CDR3nt: TGCAGTGCTAGTTATGGGCTAGCGGGAGCGGATACGCAGTATTTT; d_gene: TRBD2; j_gene: TRBJ2-3; v_gene: TRBV20-1; abundance: -
CDR3aa: CASSQDLAGTYEQYF; CDR3nt: TGTGCCAGCAGCCAAGATCTAGCGGGGACCTACGAGCAGTACTTC; d_gene: TRBD2; j_gene: TRBJ2-7; v_gene: TRBV3-1; abundance: few
CDR3aa: CASRRTPGYGYTF; CDR3nt: TGTGCCAGCAGACGGACTCCCGGCTATGGCTACACCTTC; d_gene: -; j_gene: TRBJ1-2; v_gene: TRBV12-3/TRBV12-4; abundance: once
CDR3aa: CSAQLAGGYNEQFF; CDR3nt: TGCAGCGCCCAACTAGCGGGAGGATACAATGAGCAGTTCTTC; d_gene: TRBD2; j_gene: TRBJ2-1; v_gene: TRBV29-1; abundance: many
CDR3aa: CSAVRTGNEKLFF; CDR3nt: TGCAGTGCCGTTCGTACGGGGAATGAAAAACTGTTTTTT; d_gene: -; j_gene: TRBJ1-4; v_gene: TRBV20-1; abundance: few
CDR3aa: CSVEDVTSGRSNEQYF; CDR3nt: TGCAGCGTTGAAGACGTGACTAGCGGGAGGTCCAATGAGCAGTACTTC; d_gene: TRBD2; j_gene: TRBJ2-7; v_gene: TRBV29-1; abundance: once
CDR3aa: CASSLGRDSYEQYF; CDR3nt: TGTGCCAGCAGCTTAGGTCGGGACTCTTACGAGCAGTACTTC; d_gene: -; j_gene: TRBJ2-7; v_gene: TRBV7-2; abundance: many
CDR3aa: CASSVRDRDEQYF; CDR3nt: TGTGCCAGCAGCGTCCGGGACAGGGACGAGCAGTACTTC; d_gene: TRBD1; j_gene: TRBJ2-7; v_gene: TRBV3-1; abundance: few
CDR3aa: CASSLGAVSYNEQFF; CDR3nt: TGTGCCAGCAGCCTCGGGGCCGTCTCCTACAATGAGCAGTTCTTC; d_gene: -; j_gene: TRBJ2-1; v_gene: TRBV7-9; abundance: -
CDR3aa: CASSSSMTSGSSYEQYF; CDR3nt: TGTGCCAGCAGTTCATCCATGACTAGCGGAAGCTCCTACGAGCAGTACTTC; d_gene: TRBD2; j_gene: TRBJ2-7; v_gene: TRBV12-3/TRBV12-4; abundance: many
CDR3aa: CASSSIGVSGNEQFF; CDR3nt: TGTGCCAGCAGTTCAATTGGGGTCTCTGGCAATGAGCAGTTCTTC; d_gene: -; j_gene: TRBJ2-1; v_gene: TRBV28; abundance: few
CDR3aa: CSARITGRRIGEKLFF; CDR3nt: TGCAGTGCTAGGATAACGGGACGTAGAATCGGAGAAAAACTGTTTTTT; d_gene: -; j_gene: TRBJ1-4; v_gene: TRBV20-1; abundance: few
CDR3aa: CASSQERGLGPQHF; CDR3nt: TGCGCCAGCAGCCAAGAAAGGGGCCTGGGGCCCCAGCATTTT; d_gene: -; j_gene: TRBJ1-5; v_gene: TRBV5-1; abundance: -
CDR3aa: CASSALQGDGYTF; CDR3nt: TGTGCCAGCAGCGCGCTACAGGGAGATGGCTACACCTTC; d_gene: -; j_gene: TRBJ1-2; v_gene: TRBV9; abundance: once
CDR3aa: CASSLAGTSNQPQHF; CDR3nt: TGTGCCAGCAGCTTAGCGGGGACTAGCAATCAGCCCCAGCATTTT; d_gene: -; j_gene: TRBJ1-5; v_gene: TRBV7-2; abundance: -